This T cell receptor beta chain comes out of a study of T cell repertoires in cytomegalovirus infection. The germline CDR1 and CDR2 sequences are SGHAT and FQNNGV. Trimming left V 2 bases short and J 6 bases short, with 14 bases between. This CDR3 has 14 residues. In regard to this clonotype: What it binds is not known.

TCRdb reanalysed the reads using MiXCR and keeps one entry per CDR3 protein. The repertoire consists of under 500,000 distinct CDR3 sequences, with approximately 42% occurring once and the leading ten covering roughly two fifths. The sequence was collected from a human donor in good health (CMV status not recorded). Some clones in this sample may be carry-over from other donors' samples. Specimen: cultured PBMCs, collected from culture after CMV antigen stimulation. The chain recombines TRBV11-2 with TRBJ2-7, with D perhaps assigned TRBD1 or TRBD2 (5 bases each). The CDR3 DNA sequence: TGTGCCAGCAGCTTACTTGAGGGGTCAGGCGAGCAGTACTTC. Translation: CASSLLEGSGEQYF.